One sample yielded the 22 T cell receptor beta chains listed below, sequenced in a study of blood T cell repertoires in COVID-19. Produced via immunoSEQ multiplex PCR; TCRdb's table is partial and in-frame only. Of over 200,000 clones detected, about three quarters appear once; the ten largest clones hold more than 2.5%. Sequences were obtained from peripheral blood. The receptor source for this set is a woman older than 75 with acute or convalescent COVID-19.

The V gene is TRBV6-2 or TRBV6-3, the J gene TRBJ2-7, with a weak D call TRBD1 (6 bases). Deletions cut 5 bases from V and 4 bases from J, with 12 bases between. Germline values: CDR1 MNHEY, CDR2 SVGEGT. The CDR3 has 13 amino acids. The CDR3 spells CASSGGAVYEQYF. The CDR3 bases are TGTGCCAGCAGTGGGGGCGCTGTGTACGAGCAGTACTTC.

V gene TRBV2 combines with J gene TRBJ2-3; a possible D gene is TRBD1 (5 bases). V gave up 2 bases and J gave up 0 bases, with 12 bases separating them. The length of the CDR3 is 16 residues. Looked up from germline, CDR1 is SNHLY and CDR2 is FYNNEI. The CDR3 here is CASSEIGVPSTDTQYF. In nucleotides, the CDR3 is TGTGCCAGCAGTGAAATAGGGGTTCCTAGCACAGATACGCAGTATTTT. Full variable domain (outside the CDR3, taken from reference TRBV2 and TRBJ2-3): EPEVTQTPSHQVTQMGQEVILRCVPISNHLYFYWYRQILGQKVEFLVSFYNNEISEKSEIFDDQFSVERPDGSNFTLKIRSTKLEDSAMYFCASSEIGVPSTDTQYFGPGTRLTVL.

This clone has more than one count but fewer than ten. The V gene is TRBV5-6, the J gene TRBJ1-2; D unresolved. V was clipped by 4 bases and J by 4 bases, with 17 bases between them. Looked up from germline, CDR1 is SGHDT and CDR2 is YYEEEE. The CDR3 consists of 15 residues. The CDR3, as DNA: TGTGCCAGCAGCCTGAACCTCCTCGGGATCTATGGCTACACCTTC. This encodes CASSLNLLGIYGYTF.

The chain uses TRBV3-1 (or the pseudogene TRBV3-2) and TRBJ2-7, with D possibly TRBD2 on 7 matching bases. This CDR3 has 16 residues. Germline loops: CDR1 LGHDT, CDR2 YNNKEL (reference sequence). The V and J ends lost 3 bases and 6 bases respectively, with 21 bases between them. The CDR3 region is CASSQRGAGAVGEQYF. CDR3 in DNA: TGTGCCAGCAGCCAGAGGGGGGCGGGAGCGGTCGGCGAGCAGTACTTC.

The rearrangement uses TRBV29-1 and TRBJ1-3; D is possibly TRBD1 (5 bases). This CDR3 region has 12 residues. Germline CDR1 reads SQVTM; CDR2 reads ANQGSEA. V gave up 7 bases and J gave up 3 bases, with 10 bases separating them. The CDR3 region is CSAMTDGNTIYF. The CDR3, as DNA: TGCAGCGCAATGACAGATGGAAACACCATATATTTT.

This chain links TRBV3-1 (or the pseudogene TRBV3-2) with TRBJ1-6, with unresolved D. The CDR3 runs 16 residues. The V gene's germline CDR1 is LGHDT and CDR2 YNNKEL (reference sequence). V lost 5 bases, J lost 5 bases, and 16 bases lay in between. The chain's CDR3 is CASSSEATGDNSPLHF. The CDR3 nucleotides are TGTGCCAGCAGCAGTGAGGCTACGGGAGATAATTCACCCCTCCACTTT.

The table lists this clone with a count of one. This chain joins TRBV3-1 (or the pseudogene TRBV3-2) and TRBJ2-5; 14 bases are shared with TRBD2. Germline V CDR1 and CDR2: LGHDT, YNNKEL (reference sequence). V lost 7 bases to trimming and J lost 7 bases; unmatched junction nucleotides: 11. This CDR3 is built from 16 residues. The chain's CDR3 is CASMRPGLAGVGTQYF. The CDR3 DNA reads TGTGCCAGCATGCGACCGGGACTAGCGGGAGTGGGGACCCAGTACTTC.

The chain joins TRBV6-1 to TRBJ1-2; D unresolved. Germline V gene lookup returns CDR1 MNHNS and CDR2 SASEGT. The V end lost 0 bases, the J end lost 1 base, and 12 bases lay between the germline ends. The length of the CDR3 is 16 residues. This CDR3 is CASSEASWYSNYGYTF. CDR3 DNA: TGTGCCAGCAGTGAAGCGAGTTGGTACAGTAACTATGGCTACACCTTC.

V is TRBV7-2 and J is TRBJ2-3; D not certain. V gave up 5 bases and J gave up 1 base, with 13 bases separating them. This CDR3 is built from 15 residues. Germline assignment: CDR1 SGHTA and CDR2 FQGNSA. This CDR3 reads CASSLSAAGTDTQYF. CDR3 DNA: TGTGCCAGCAGCCTATCGGCGGCGGGCACAGATACGCAGTATTTT.

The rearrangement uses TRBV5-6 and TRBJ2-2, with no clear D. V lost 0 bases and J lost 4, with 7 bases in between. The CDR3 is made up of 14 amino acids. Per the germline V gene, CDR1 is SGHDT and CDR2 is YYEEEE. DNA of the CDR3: TGTGCCAGCAGCTTGGGACTTTCCACCGGGGAGCTGTTTTTT. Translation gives CASSLGLSTGELFF.

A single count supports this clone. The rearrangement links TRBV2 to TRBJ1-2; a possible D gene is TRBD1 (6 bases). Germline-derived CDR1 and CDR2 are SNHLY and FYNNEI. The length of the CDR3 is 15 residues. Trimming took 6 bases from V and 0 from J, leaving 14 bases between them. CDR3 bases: TGTGCCAGCAGCGTTAGACAGGAGCCTAACTATGGCTACACCTTC. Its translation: CASSVRQEPNYGYTF.

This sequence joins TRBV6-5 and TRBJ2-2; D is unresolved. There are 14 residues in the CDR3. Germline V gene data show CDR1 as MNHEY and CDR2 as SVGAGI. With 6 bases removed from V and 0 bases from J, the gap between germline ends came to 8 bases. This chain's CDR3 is CASSPNTNTGELFF. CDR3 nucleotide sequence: TGTGCCAGCAGCCCAAACACGAACACCGGGGAGCTGTTTTTT.

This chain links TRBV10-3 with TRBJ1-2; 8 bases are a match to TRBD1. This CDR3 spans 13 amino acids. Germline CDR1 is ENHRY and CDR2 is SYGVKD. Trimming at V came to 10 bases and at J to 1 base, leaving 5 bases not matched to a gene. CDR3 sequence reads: CATGGQVNYGYTF. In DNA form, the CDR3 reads TGTGCCACCGGGGGACAGGTTAACTATGGCTACACCTTC.

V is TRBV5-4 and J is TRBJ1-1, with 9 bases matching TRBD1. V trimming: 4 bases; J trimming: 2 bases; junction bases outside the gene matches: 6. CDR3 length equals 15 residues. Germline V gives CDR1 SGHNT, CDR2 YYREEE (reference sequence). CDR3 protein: CASSAPGQGNTEAFF. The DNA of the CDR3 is TGTGCCAGCAGCGCTCCGGGACAGGGAAACACTGAAGCTTTCTTT.

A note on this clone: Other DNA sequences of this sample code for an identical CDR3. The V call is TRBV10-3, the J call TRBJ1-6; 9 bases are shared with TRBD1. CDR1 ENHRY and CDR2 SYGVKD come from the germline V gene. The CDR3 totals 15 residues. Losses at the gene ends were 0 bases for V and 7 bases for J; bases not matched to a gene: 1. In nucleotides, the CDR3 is TGTGCCATCAGTGAGTCGGGACAGGGAAATTCACCCCTCCACTTT. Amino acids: CAISESGQGNSPLHF.

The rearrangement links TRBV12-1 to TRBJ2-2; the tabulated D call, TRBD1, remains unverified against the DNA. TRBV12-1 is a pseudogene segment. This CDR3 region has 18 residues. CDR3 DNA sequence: TGTGCCAGCAGCGAACGTAGGACGGGACAGGGATTAACCGGGGAGCTGTTTTTT. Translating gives CASSERRTGQGLTGELFF.

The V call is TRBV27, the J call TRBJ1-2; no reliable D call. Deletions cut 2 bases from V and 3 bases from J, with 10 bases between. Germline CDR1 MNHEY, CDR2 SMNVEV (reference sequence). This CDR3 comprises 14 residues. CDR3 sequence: CASSLQARDYGYTF. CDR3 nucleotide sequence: TGTGCCAGCAGTTTACAGGCCCGAGACTATGGCTACACCTTC.

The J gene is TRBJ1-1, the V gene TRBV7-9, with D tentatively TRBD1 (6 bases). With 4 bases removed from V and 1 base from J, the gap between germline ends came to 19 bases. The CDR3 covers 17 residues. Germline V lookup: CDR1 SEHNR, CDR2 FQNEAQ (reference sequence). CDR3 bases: TGTGCCAGCAGCTCGCCGAAGGGGGTGGGGTCGAACACTGAAGCTTTCTTT. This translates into CASSSPKGVGSNTEAFF.

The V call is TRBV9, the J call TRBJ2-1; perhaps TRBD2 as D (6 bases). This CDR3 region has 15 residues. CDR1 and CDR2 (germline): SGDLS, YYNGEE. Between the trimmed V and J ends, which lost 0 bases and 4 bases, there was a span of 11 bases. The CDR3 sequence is CASSVVGSRYNEQFF. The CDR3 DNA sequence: TGTGCCAGCAGCGTAGTCGGGAGTAGGTACAATGAGCAGTTCTTC.

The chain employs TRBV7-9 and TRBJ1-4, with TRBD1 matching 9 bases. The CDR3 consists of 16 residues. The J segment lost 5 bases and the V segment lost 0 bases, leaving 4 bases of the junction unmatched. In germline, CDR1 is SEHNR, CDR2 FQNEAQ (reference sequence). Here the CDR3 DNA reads TGTGCCAGCAGCTTAGCATCCGGGACAGGGAATGAAAAACTGTTTTTT. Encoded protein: CASSLASGTGNEKLFF.

The CDR3 is CASSAGQGSVGGYTF. In DNA form, the CDR3 reads TGTGCCAGCAGCGCCGGACAGGGTTCGGTCGGTGGCTACACCTTC. The rearrangement uses TRBV7-3 and TRBJ1-2; 8 bases are a match to TRBD1. The junction had 12 bases not matched to a gene; V was cut back by 5 bases and J by 7 bases. The CDR3 loop spans 15 amino acids. From germline, CDR1 is SGHTA and CDR2 FQGTGA. Filled out from reference TRBV7-3 and TRBJ1-2, the complete variable domain reads GAGVSQTPSNKVTEKGKYVELRCDPISGHTALYWYRQSLGQGPEFLIYFQGTGAADDSGLPNDRFFAVRPEGSVSTLKIQRTERGDSAVYLCASSAGQGSVGGYTFGSGTRLTVV.

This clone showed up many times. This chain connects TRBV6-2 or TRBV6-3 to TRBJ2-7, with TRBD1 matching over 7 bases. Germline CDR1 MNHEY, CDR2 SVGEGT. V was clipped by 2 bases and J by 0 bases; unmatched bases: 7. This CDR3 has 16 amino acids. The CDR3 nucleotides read TGTGCCAGCAGTTACGGGTGGGACAGAGACTCCTACGAGCAGTACTTC. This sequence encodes CASSYGWDRDSYEQYF.